In its sample, the clone carrying this T cell receptor beta chain was seen a few times. Antigen: not known. Execution of the assay was at deep level. Unsorted PBMC DNA was run through sequencing on ten immunoSEQ deep assay plates. Sequencing was performed with immunoSEQ multiplex PCR; in TCRdb, only in-frame clones are kept and a portion is missing. Altogether approximately 500,000 clones are present, 79% being singletons, with the ten largest covering roughly 13%. This sample is part of a study of shared clonotypes between healthy human individuals. The study, taken as a whole, reports: The study sampled only blood, and tissue repertoires likely differ.

Donation came from healthy HIV-negative adults that had no recent acute infections or vaccinations. This CDR3 is built from 14 residues. Germline V gives CDR1 SGHTA, CDR2 FQGNSA. The chain combines TRBV7-2 with TRBJ2-5, with D perhaps matching TRBD1 (6 bases). TRBJ2-7 matches the DNA end more closely, so the J call is doubtful. The TCR originated in a woman between 40 and 50 years old in good health. Some clones in this sample may be carry-over from other donors' samples. What was sequenced was PBMCs. This chain's CDR3 is CASSPRDTNYEQYF. The CDR3, as DNA: TGTGCCAGCAGCCCACGGGACACAAACTACGAGCAGTACTTC.